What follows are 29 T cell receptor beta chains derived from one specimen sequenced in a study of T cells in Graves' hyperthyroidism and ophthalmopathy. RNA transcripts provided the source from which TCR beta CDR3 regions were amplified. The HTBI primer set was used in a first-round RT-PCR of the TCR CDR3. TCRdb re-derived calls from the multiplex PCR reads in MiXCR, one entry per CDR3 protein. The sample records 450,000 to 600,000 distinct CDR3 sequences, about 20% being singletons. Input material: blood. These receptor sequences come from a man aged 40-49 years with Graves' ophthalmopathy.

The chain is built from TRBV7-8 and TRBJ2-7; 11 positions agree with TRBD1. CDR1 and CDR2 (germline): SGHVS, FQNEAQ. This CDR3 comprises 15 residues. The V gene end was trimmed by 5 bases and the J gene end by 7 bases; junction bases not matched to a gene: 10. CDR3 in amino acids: CASSNRDRGTEEQYF. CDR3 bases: TGTGCCAGCAGCAACCGGGACAGGGGGACGGAAGAGCAGTACTTC.

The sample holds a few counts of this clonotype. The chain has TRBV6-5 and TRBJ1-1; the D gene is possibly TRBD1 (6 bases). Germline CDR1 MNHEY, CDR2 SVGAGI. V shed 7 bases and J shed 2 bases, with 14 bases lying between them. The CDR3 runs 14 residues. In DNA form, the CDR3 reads TGTGCCAGCATTAATTACAGGGCCAACACTGAAGCTTTCTTT. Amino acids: CASINYRANTEAFF.

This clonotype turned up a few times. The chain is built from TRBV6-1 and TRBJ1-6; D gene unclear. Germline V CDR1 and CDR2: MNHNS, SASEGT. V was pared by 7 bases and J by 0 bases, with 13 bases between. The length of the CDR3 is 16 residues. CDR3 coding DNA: TGTGCCAGCATCCAACACGGAAGCTCCTATAATTCACCCCTCCACTTT. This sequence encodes CASIQHGSSYNSPLHF.

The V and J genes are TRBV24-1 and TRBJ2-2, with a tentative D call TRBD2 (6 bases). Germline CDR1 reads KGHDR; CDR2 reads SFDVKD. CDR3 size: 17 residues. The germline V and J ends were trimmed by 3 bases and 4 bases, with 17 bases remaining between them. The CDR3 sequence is CATSDSGLEGGTGELFF. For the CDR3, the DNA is TGTGCCACCAGTGATAGTGGTCTGGAGGGCGGCACCGGGGAGCTGTTTTTT.

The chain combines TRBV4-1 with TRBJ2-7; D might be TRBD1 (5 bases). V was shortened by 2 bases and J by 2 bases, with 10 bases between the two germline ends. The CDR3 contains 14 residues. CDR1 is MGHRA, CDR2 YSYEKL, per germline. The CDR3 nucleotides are TGCGCCAGCAGCCAACAGACAGTACCCTACGAGCAGTACTTC. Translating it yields CASSQQTVPYEQYF.

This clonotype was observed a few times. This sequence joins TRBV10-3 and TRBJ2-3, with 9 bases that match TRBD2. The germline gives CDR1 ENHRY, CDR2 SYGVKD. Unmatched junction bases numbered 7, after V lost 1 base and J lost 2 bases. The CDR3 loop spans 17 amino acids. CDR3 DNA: TGTGCCATCAGTGAGTTGTGGAGCGGGGGGTCCACAGATACGCAGTATTTT. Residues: CAISELWSGGSTDTQYF.

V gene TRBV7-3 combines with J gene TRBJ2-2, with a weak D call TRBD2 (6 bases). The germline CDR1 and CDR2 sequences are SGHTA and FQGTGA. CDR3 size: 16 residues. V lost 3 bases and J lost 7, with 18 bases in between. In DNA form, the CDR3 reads TGTGCCAGCAGCTTGCGGGGCAGGCCTTGGAGCGGGGAGCTGTTTTTT. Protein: CASSLRGRPWSGELFF.

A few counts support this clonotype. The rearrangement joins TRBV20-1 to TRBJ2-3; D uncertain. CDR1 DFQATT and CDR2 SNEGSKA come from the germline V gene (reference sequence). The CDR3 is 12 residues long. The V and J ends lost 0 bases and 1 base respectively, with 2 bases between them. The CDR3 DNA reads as TGCAGTGCTAGAGACGGCACAGATACGCAGTATTTT. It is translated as CSARDGTDTQYF.

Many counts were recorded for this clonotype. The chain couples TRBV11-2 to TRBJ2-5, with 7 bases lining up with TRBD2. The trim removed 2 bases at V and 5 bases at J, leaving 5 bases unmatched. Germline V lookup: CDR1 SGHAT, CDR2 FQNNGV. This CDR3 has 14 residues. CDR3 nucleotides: TGTGCCAGCAGCTTATCCGAGCGGGGCGAGACCCAGTACTTC. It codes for CASSLSERGETQYF.

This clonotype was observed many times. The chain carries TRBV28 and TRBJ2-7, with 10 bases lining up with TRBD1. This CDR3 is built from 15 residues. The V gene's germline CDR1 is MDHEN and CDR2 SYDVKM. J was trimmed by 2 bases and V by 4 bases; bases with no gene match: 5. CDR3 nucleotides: TGTGCCAGCAGTTCGCGGGACAGGGGACCCTACGAGCAGTACTTC. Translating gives CASSSRDRGPYEQYF.

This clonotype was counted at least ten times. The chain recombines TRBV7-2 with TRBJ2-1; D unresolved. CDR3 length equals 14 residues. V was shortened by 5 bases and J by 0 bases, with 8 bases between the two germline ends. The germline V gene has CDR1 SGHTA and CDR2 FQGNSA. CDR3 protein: CASSPPNSYNEQFF. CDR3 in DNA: TGTGCCAGCAGCCCTCCTAACTCCTACAATGAGCAGTTCTTC. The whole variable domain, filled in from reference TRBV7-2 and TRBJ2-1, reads GAGVSQSPSNKVTEKGKDVELRCDPISGHTALYWYRQSLGQGLEFLIYFQGNSAPDKSGLPSDRFSAERTGGSVSTLTIQRTQQEDSAVYLCASSPPNSYNEQFFGPGTRLTVL.

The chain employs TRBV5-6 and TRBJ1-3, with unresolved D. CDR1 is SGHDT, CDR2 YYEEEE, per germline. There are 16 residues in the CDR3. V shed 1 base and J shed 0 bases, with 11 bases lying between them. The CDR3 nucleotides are TGTGCCAGCAGCTTGAGTGCAGGAATCTCTGGAAACACCATATATTTT. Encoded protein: CASSLSAGISGNTIYF.

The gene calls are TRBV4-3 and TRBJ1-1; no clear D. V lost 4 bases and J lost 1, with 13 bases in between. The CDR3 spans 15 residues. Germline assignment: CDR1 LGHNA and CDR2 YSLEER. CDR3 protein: CASSLLPSGNTEAFF. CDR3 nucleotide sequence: TGCGCCAGCAGCCTCCTACCTTCGGGGAACACTGAAGCTTTCTTT.

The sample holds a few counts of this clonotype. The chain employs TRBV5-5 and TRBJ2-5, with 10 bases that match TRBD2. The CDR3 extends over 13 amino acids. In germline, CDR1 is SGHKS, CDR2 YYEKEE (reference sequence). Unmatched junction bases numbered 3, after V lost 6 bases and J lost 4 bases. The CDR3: CASNRLAGETQYF. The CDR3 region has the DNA TGTGCCAGCAACCGACTAGCGGGAGAGACCCAGTACTTC. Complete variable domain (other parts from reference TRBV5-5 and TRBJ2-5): DAGVTQSPTHLIKTRGQQVTLRCSPISGHKSVSWYQQVLGQGPQFIFQYYEKEERGRGNFPDRFSARQFPNYSSELNVNALLLGDSALYLCASNRLAGETQYFGPGTRLLVL.

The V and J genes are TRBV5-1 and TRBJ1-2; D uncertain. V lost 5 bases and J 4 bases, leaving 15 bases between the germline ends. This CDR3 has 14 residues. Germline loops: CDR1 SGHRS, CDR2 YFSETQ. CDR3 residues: CASRTETTAYGYTF. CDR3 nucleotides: TGCGCCAGCAGGACCGAGACCACCGCCTATGGCTACACCTTC. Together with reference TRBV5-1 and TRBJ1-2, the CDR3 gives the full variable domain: KAGVTQTPRYLIKTRGQQVTLSCSPISGHRSVSWYQQTPGQGLQFLFEYFSETQRNKGNFPGRFSGRQFSNSRSEMNVSTLELGDSALYLCASRTETTAYGYTFGSGTRLTVV.

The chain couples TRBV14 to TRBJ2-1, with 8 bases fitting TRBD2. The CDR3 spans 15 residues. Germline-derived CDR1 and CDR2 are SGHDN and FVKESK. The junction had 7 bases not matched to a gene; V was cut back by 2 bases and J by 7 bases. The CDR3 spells CASSQRGLVYNEQFF. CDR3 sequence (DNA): TGTGCCAGCAGCCAAAGGGGACTAGTCTATAATGAGCAGTTCTTC.

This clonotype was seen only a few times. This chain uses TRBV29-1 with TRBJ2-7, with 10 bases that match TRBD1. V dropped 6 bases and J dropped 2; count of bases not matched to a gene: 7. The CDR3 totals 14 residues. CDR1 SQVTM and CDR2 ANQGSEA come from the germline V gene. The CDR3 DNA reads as TGCAGCGTGACCGGGACAGGGGTCCCCTACGAGCAGTACTTC. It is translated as CSVTGTGVPYEQYF.

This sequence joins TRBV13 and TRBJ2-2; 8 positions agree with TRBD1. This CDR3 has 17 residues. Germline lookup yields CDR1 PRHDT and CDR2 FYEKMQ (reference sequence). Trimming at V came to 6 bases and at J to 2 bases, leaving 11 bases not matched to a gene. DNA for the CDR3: TGTGCCAGCAGACCCTACCGGACAGGGATTAACACCGGGGAGCTGTTTTTT. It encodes CASRPYRTGINTGELFF.

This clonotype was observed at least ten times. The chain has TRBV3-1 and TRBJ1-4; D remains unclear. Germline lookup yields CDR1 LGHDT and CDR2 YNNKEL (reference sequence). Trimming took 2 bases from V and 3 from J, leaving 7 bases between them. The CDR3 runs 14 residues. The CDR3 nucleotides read TGTGCCAGCAGCCAAAGCTTGGCTAATGAAAAACTGTTTTTT. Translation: CASSQSLANEKLFF.

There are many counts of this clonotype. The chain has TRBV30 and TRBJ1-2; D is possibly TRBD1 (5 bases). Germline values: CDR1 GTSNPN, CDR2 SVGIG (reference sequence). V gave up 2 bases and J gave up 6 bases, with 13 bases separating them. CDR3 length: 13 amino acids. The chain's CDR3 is CAWSPTRGNGYTF. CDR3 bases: TGTGCCTGGAGTCCAACGAGGGGTAATGGCTACACCTTC. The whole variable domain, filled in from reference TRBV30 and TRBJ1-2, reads SQTIHQWPATLVQPVGSPLSLECTVEGTSNPNLYWYRQAAGRGLQLLFYSVGIGQISSEVPQNLSASRPQDRQFILSSKKLLLSDSGFYLCAWSPTRGNGYTFGSGTRLTVV.

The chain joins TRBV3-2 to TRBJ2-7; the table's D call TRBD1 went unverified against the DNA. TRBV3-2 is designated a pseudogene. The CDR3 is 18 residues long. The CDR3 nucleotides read TGTGCCAGCAGCCAAGGGTGTAGCAGGGGGCGCACTTACTACGAGCAGTACTTC. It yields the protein CASSQGCSRGRTYYEQYF.

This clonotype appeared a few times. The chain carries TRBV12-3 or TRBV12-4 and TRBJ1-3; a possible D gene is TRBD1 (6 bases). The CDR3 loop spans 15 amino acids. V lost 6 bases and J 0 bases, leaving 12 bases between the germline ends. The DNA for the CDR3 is TGTGCCAGCAGGGTGACAGGCGGCTCTGGAAACACCATATATTTT. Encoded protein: CASRVTGGSGNTIYF.

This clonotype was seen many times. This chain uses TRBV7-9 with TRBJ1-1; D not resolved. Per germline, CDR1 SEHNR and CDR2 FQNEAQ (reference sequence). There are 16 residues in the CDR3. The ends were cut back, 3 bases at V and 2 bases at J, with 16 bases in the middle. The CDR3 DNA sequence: TGTGCCAGCAGCTTGACTGGTAGGGCCCACAACACTGAAGCTTTCTTT. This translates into CASSLTGRAHNTEAFF.

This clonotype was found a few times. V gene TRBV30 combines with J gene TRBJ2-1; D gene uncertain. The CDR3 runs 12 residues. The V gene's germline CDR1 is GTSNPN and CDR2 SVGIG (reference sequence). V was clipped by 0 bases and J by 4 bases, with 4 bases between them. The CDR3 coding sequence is TGTGCCTGGAGTGTATATTACAATGAGCAGTTCTTC. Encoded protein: CAWSVYYNEQFF.

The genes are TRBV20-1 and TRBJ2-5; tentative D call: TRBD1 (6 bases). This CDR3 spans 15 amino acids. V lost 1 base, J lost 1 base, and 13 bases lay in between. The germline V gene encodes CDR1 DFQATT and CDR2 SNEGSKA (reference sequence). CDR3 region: CSARAYGRGQETQYF. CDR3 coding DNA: TGCAGTGCTAGAGCGTACGGCAGGGGCCAAGAGACCCAGTACTTC.

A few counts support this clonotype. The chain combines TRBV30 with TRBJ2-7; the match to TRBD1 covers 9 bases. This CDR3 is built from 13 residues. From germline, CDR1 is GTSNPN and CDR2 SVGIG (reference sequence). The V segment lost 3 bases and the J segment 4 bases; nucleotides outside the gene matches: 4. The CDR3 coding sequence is TGTGCCTGGAGCCAGGGGACAGGGTACGAGCAGTACTTC. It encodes CAWSQGTGYEQYF. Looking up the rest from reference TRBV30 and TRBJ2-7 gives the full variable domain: SQTIHQWPATLVQPVGSPLSLECTVEGTSNPNLYWYRQAAGRGLQLLFYSVGIGQISSEVPQNLSASRPQDRQFILSSKKLLLSDSGFYLCAWSQGTGYEQYFGPGTRLTVT.

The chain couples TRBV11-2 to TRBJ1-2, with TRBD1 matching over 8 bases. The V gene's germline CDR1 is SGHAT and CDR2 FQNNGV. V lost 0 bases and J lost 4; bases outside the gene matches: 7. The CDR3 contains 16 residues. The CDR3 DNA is TGTGCCAGCAGCTTAGAAATGGACAGGGCCTTCTATGGCTACACCTTC. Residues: CASSLEMDRAFYGYTF.

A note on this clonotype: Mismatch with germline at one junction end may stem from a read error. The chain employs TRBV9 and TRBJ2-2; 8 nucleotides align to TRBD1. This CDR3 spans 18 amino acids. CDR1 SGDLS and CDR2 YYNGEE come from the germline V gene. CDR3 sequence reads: CTSSVGEDRGEFTGELFF. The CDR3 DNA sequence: TGTACCAGCAGCGTAGGTGAAGACAGGGGAGAGTTCACCGGGGAGCTGTTTTTT.

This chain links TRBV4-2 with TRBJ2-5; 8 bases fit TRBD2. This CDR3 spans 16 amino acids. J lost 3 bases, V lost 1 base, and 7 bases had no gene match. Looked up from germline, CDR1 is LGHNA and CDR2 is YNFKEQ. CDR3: CASSQGVSGEKETQYF. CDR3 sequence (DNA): TGTGCCAGCAGCCAAGGGGTTAGCGGGGAAAAAGAGACCCAGTACTTC.